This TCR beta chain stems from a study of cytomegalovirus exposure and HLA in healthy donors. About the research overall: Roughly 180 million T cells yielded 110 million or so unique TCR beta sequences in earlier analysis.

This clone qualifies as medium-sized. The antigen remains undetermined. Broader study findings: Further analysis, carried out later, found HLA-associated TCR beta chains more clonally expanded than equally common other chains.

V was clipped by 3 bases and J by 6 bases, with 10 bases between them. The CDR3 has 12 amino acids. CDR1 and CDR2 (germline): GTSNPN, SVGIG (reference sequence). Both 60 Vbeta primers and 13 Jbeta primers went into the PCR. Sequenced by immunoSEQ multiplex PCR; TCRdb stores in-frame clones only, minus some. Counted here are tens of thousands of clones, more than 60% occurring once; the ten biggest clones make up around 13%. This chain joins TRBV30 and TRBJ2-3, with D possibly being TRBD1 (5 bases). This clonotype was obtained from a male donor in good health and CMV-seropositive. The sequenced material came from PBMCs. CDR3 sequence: CAWRIGADTQYF. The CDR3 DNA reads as TGTGCCTGGAGAATAGGGGCTGATACGCAGTATTTT.